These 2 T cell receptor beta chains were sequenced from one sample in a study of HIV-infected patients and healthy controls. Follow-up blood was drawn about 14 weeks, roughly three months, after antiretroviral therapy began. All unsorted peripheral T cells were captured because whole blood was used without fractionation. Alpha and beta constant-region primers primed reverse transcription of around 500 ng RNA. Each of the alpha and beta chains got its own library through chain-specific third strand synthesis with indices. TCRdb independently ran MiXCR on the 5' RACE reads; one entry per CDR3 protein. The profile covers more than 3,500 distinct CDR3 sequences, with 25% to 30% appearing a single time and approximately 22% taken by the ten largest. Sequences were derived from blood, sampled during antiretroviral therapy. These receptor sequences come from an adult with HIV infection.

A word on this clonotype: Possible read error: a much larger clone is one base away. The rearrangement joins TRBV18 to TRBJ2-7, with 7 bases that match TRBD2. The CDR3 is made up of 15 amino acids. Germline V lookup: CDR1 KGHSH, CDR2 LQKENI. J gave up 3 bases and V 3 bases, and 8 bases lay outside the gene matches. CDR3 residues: CASSPPGPGGYEQYF. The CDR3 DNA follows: TGTGCCAGCTCACCGCCGGGACCGGGGGGCTACGAGCAGTACTTC.

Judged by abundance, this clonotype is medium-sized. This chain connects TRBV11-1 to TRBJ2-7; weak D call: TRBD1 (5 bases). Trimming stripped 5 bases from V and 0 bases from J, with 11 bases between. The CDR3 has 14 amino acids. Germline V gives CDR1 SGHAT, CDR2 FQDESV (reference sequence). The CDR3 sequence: CASSQTVGSYEQYF. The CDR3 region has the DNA TGTGCCAGCAGCCAGACAGTGGGCTCCTACGAGCAGTACTTC.